This entry lists 7 T cell receptor beta chains sequenced from one sample in a study of cytomegalovirus exposure and HLA in healthy donors. The PCR employed 60 Vbeta primers together with 13 Jbeta primers. Some clones are missing from TCRdb's copy, which holds only in-frame ones; the method was immunoSEQ multiplex PCR. The sample includes more than 200,000 clones, roughly 79% of them seen just once. Sequenced material: PBMCs. These TCRs come from a male donor in good health and CMV-seronegative.

The V gene is TRBV5-1, the J gene TRBJ2-1; 9 bases are shared with TRBD2. CDR1 is SGHRS, CDR2 YFSETQ, per germline. Losses at the gene ends were 0 bases for V and 9 bases for J; bases not matched to a gene: 4. This CDR3 spans 14 amino acids. This CDR3 is CASSLGLAVTEQFF. Here the CDR3 DNA reads TGCGCCAGCAGCTTGGGACTAGCGGTCACTGAGCAGTTCTTC.

The chain joins TRBV20-1 to TRBJ2-1; no firm D call. The V and J ends lost 3 bases and 7 bases respectively, with 7 bases between them. The CDR3 covers 11 residues. Germline CDR1 DFQATT, CDR2 SNEGSKA (reference sequence). The CDR3 spells CSARRRNEQFF. CDR3 bases: TGCAGTGCTAGGAGGCGGAATGAGCAGTTCTTC.

J is TRBJ1-1 and V is TRBV27; 8 nucleotides match TRBD1. The germline CDR1 and CDR2 sequences are MNHEY and SMNVEV (reference sequence). After removal of 4 bases from V and 5 bases from J, the junction contained 6 bases not matched to a gene. CDR3 length equals 14 residues. As DNA, the CDR3 is TGTGCCAGCAGTTCTCGACAGGGGCTGACTGAAGCTTTCTTT. This translates into CASSSRQGLTEAFF.

This clone was detected a few times. The chain combines TRBV7-2 with TRBJ1-2; no clear D gene. Germline V gene lookup returns CDR1 SGHTA and CDR2 FQGNSA. The ends were cut back, 5 bases at V and 7 bases at J, with 14 bases in the middle. The CDR3 runs 13 residues. In nucleotides, the CDR3 is TGTGCCAGCAGCCCACGCGGGGTAGCTGGCTACACCTTC. Its protein is CASSPRGVAGYTF.

CDR3 sequence (DNA): TGTGCCAGCAGCCCCCCCTCAGGACAAGCGAACTATGGCTACACCTTC. Its protein is CASSPPSGQANYGYTF. This chain links TRBV5-6 with TRBJ1-2; possibly TRBD1 for D (5 bases). The V end lost 4 bases, the J end lost 2 bases, and 18 bases lay between the germline ends. There are 16 residues in the CDR3. CDR1 and CDR2 (germline): SGHDT, YYEEEE.

The rearrangement uses TRBV7-2 and TRBJ1-3, with D unresolved. Deletions cut 1 base from V and 2 bases from J, with 9 bases between. Per the germline V gene, CDR1 is SGHTA and CDR2 is FQGNSA. There are 15 residues in the CDR3. The CDR3 DNA sequence: TGTGCCAGCAGCTTAGGAACCGGAGCTGGAAACACCATATATTTT. It specifies CASSLGTGAGNTIYF. Variable domain in full (rest from reference TRBV7-2 and TRBJ1-3): GAGVSQSPSNKVTEKGKDVELRCDPISGHTALYWYRQSLGQGLEFLIYFQGNSAPDKSGLPSDRFSAERTGGSVSTLTIQRTQQEDSAVYLCASSLGTGAGNTIYFGEGSWLTVV.

The chain uses TRBV5-1 and TRBJ1-1; weak D call: TRBD1 (5 bases). Germline assignment: CDR1 SGHRS and CDR2 YFSETQ. The length of the CDR3 is 14 residues. Trimming stripped 4 bases from V and 4 bases from J, with 14 bases between. This CDR3 reads CASSPGDSATEAFF. CDR3 DNA: TGCGCCAGCAGCCCCGGCGACAGTGCCACTGAAGCTTTCTTT.